These 23 T cell receptor beta chains originate from one sample sequenced in a study of shared clonotypes between healthy human individuals. Measured with immunoSEQ multiplex PCR; TCRdb has only the in-frame clones, and not every one. The sample contains over a million clones, roughly 96% of which appear only once. Sample: naive CD4+ T cells sorted from blood. Subset denoted: CD45RA+ positively selected. These receptors originate from a man aged 25 to 40 in good health.

The chain joins TRBV5-1 to TRBJ2-1; 12 bases agree with TRBD1. The ends lost 4 bases at V and 7 bases at J; junction bases unmatched: 6. Germline CDR1 reads SGHRS; CDR2 reads YFSETQ. The CDR3 extends over 15 amino acids. CDR3 region: CASSTPGQGANEQFF. CDR3 nucleotide sequence: TGCGCCAGCAGCACGCCGGGACAGGGGGCGAATGAGCAGTTCTTC.

V and J are TRBV27 and TRBJ1-1; 11 bases fit TRBD1. The V segment lost 8 bases and the J segment 5 bases; nucleotides outside the gene matches: 16. From germline, CDR1 is MNHEY and CDR2 SMNVEV (reference sequence). The CDR3 is 17 amino acids. This CDR3 reads CASRYRTGGALGTEAFF. For the CDR3, the DNA is TGTGCCAGCCGATACAGGACAGGGGGCGCTTTAGGGACTGAAGCTTTCTTT.

The chain uses TRBV9 and TRBJ1-2; D is unclear. V was cut by 3 bases and J by 8 bases, with 11 bases left in between. CDR1 and CDR2 from the germline V gene are SGDLS and YYNGEE. The CDR3 loop spans 12 amino acids. The CDR3 reads CASSAAPGGYTF. The CDR3 nucleotides are TGTGCCAGCAGCGCCGCCCCGGGGGGCTACACCTTC.

The gene calls are TRBV11-3 and TRBJ2-1; D not resolved. Deletions cut 1 base from V and 5 bases from J, with 9 bases between. Looked up from germline, CDR1 is SGHNT and CDR2 is YENEEA. The CDR3 totals 14 residues. CDR3 sequence: CASSLAGSDNEQFF. The CDR3 bases are TGTGCCAGCAGCTTAGCCGGATCCGACAATGAGCAGTTCTTC.

The chain recombines TRBV10-3 with TRBJ2-7, with 9 bases matching TRBD1. CDR1 is ENHRY, CDR2 SYGVKD, per germline. This CDR3 is 16 amino acids long. Trimming took 2 bases from V and 2 from J; bases not matched to a gene: 7. CDR3 sequence (DNA): TGTGCCATCAGTGAGCTCGGCGGACAGGGGACCTACGAGCAGTACTTC. Its translation: CAISELGGQGTYEQYF.

Remarks on this clone: At one boundary the junction diverges from the germline segment, which might be a read error. The rearrangement uses TRBV7-7 and TRBJ2-3; D gene ambiguous. Germline V gives CDR1 SSHAT, CDR2 FNYEAQ (reference sequence). The CDR3 totals 16 residues. The CDR3 DNA sequence: TGTGCTAGCAGCCCAGGCTCTAGTCGAAGCACAGATACGCAGTATTTT. Amino acids: CASSPGSSRSTDTQYF.

There are a few counts of this clone. The chain links TRBV2 to TRBJ1-2; TRBD1 matches at 7 bases. After removal of 5 bases from V and 8 bases from J, the junction contained 5 bases not matched to a gene. In germline, CDR1 is SNHLY, CDR2 FYNNEI. This CDR3 has 12 amino acids. CDR3 region: CASSPNRGGYTF. The DNA for the CDR3 is TGTGCCAGCAGTCCTAACAGGGGCGGCTACACCTTC.

The V call is TRBV30, the J call TRBJ1-2; D call uncertain. The CDR3 runs to 13 residues. Germline loops: CDR1 GTSNPN, CDR2 SVGIG (reference sequence). The germline V and J ends were trimmed by 0 bases and 1 base, with 6 bases remaining between them. The CDR3, as DNA: TGTGCCTGGAGTGTAACGGATAACTATGGCTACACCTTC. This sequence encodes CAWSVTDNYGYTF.

On this clone: Other DNA sequences from this sample encode an identical CDR3 as well. The CDR3 here is CASSVVPNTEAFF. For the CDR3, the DNA is TGTGCCAGCAGCGTAGTCCCCAACACTGAAGCTTTCTTT. This chain joins TRBV9 and TRBJ1-1; D gene ambiguous. The ends were cut back, 0 bases at V and 2 bases at J, with 5 bases in the middle. Germline V lookup: CDR1 SGDLS, CDR2 YYNGEE. This CDR3 contains 13 residues.

The genes are TRBV6-5 and TRBJ2-5; no clear D. The germline V gene has CDR1 MNHEY and CDR2 SVGAGI. The CDR3 covers 12 residues. The V end lost 0 bases, the J end lost 7 bases, and 6 bases lay between the germline ends. The CDR3 reads CASSYSDGTQYF. In DNA, the CDR3 is TGTGCCAGCAGTTACTCCGACGGGACCCAGTACTTC.

The J gene is TRBJ1-5, the V gene TRBV7-2; D is unclear. Per the germline V gene, CDR1 is SGHTA and CDR2 is FQGNSA. V was pared by 3 bases and J by 5 bases, with 5 bases between. CDR3 size: 12 residues. The CDR3: CASSFFDQPQHF. In nucleotides, the CDR3 is TGTGCCAGCAGCTTTTTCGATCAGCCCCAGCATTTT. The whole variable domain, filled in from reference TRBV7-2 and TRBJ1-5, reads GAGVSQSPSNKVTEKGKDVELRCDPISGHTALYWYRQSLGQGLEFLIYFQGNSAPDKSGLPSDRFSAERTGGSVSTLTIQRTQQEDSAVYLCASSFFDQPQHFGDGTRLSIL.

Concerning this clone itself: The same CDR3 arises from other DNA sequences in this sample as well. The chain employs TRBV11-2 and TRBJ2-2, with no clear D. V lost 2 bases and J lost 5, with 3 bases in between. The CDR3 sequence is 12 residues long. Germline V gene data show CDR1 as SGHAT and CDR2 as FQNNGV. The CDR3 DNA sequence: TGTGCCAGCAGCTTAAGAACCGGGGAGCTGTTTTTT. It encodes CASSLRTGELFF.

This chain joins TRBV14 and TRBJ2-3; 9 bases agree with TRBD1. The junction had 8 bases not matched to a gene; V was cut back by 0 bases and J by 4 bases. Germline V gene lookup returns CDR1 SGHDN and CDR2 FVKESK. The CDR3 consists of 17 residues. The CDR3 reads CASSQESRTGEADTQYF. The CDR3 bases are TGTGCCAGCAGCCAAGAGTCCCGGACAGGGGAGGCAGATACGCAGTATTTT.

The rearrangement joins TRBV6-1 to TRBJ2-7, with 8 bases fitting TRBD1. V was pared by 3 bases and J by 2 bases, with 6 bases of the junction left unmatched. The CDR3 is 15 amino acids. Germline V gene lookup returns CDR1 MNHNS and CDR2 SASEGT. The CDR3 DNA reads TGTGCCAGCAGTGATTCCGGGACAGGCCCCTACGAGCAGTACTTC. It translates to CASSDSGTGPYEQYF.

This clone was counted a single time. J is TRBJ1-5 and V is TRBV5-6; 10 bases align to TRBD1. Germline V gives CDR1 SGHDT, CDR2 YYEEEE. V shed 2 bases, J shed 7 bases, and the junction held 6 bases outside the gene matches. CDR3 length equals 15 residues. The CDR3 bases are TGTGCCAGCAGCTTCGGGGGACAGGGGTGGCAGCCCCAGCATTTT. It encodes CASSFGGQGWQPQHF. The variable domain in full, with the rest retrieved from reference TRBV5-6 and TRBJ1-5, is DAGVTQSPTHLIKTRGQQVTLRCSPKSGHDTVSWYQQALGQGPQFIFQYYEEEERQRGNFPDRFSGHQFPNYSSELNVNALLLGDSALYLCASSFGGQGWQPQHFGDGTRLSIL.

The V call is TRBV7-2, the J call TRBJ2-7; 7 bases agree with TRBD2. Germline V lookup: CDR1 SGHTA, CDR2 FQGNSA. The CDR3 totals 17 residues. The J segment lost 2 bases and the V segment lost 0 bases, leaving 10 bases of the junction unmatched. CDR3 nucleotide sequence: TGTGCCAGCAGCTTAGCTGGTAGCGGGCGGAACACCTACGAGCAGTACTTC. Protein product: CASSLAGSGRNTYEQYF.

About this clone itself: The junction departs from germline at one end; a sequencing error may be responsible. The rearrangement joins TRBV7-7 to TRBJ2-1, with 14 bases matching TRBD2. Germline V lookup: CDR1 SSHAT, CDR2 FNYEAQ (reference sequence). The CDR3 sequence is 20 residues long. The CDR3 DNA sequence: TGTGCTAGCAGCTTATATCCCGCGACTAGCGGGAGGGCCGCCTACAATGAGCAGTTCTTC. Translated: CASSLYPATSGRAAYNEQFF.

This chain joins TRBV7-2 and TRBJ1-2, with unresolved D. Per the germline V gene, CDR1 is SGHTA and CDR2 is FQGNSA. The CDR3 totals 15 residues. With 4 bases removed from V and 0 bases from J, the gap between germline ends came to 12 bases. CDR3 sequence (DNA): TGTGCCAGCAGCTCCCCCGGGATAGCTAACTATGGCTACACCTTC. Amino acids: CASSSPGIANYGYTF.

The chain joins TRBV10-2 to TRBJ2-1, with a possible D match to TRBD1 (6 bases). Germline V CDR1 and CDR2: WSHSY, SAAADI. This CDR3 has 14 residues. Trimming cost V 6 bases and J 5 bases, with 14 bases left between them. The CDR3 loop reads CASRALGQNNEQFF. CDR3 DNA sequence: TGCGCCAGCAGGGCCCTTGGACAGAACAATGAGCAGTTCTTC.

CDR3 amino acids: CASSLEGSWNYGYTF. In nucleotides, the CDR3 is TGCGCCAGCAGCTTGGAGGGTAGTTGGAACTATGGCTACACCTTC. The chain uses TRBV5-1 and TRBJ1-2; D uncertain. Trimming removed 0 bases at V and 2 bases at J, with 11 bases between. The CDR3 spans 15 residues. CDR1 SGHRS and CDR2 YFSETQ come from the germline V gene.

J is TRBJ2-6 and V is TRBV28, with D possibly TRBD1 on 6 matching bases. This CDR3 is 16 amino acids long. The V end was cut by 8 bases, the J end by 1 base, with 15 bases between. Germline assignment: CDR1 MDHEN and CDR2 SYDVKM. The CDR3 here is CASVGTRRSGANVLTF. The DNA of the CDR3 is TGTGCCAGCGTCGGGACACGGAGATCTGGGGCCAACGTCCTGACTTTC.

The J gene is TRBJ1-2, the V gene TRBV5-6; TRBD1 matches at 7 bases. Trimming cost V 0 bases and J 10 bases; bases outside gene matches: 3. CDR3 length equals 12 residues. Germline-derived CDR1 and CDR2 are SGHDT and YYEEEE. Written as DNA, the CDR3 is TGTGCCAGCAGCTTGGTAAGGGGGCCCTACACCTTC. Encoded protein: CASSLVRGPYTF.

The CDR3 loop reads CASSHRDRGNTIYF. As DNA, the CDR3 is TGTGCCAGCAGCCACAGGGACAGGGGAAACACCATATATTTT. The chain joins TRBV5-4 to TRBJ1-3, with 8 bases lining up with TRBD1. The length of the CDR3 is 14 residues. Germline CDR1 reads SGHNT; CDR2 reads YYREEE (reference sequence). The junction had 4 bases not matched to a gene; V was cut back by 4 bases and J by 4 bases.